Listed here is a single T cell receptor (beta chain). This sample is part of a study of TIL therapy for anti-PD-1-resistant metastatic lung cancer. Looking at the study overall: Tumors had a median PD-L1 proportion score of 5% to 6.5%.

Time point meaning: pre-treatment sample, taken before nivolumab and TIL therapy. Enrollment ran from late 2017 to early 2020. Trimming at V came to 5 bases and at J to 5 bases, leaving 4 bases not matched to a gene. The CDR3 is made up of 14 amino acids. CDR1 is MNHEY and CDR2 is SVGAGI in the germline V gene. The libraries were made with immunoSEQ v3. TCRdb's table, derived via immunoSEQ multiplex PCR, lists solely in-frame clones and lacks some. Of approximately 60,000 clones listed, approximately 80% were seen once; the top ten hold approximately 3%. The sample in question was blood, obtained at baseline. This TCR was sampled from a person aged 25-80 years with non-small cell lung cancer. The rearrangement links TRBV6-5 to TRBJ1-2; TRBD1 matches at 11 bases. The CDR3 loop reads CASSPRDRGYGYTF. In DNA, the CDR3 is TGTGCCAGCAGTCCAAGGGACAGGGGGTATGGCTACACCTTC.